This TCR beta chain was recovered during a study of blood T cell repertoires in COVID-19. Study-wide context: Specimens from acute and convalescent COVID-19 originated in the United States, Italy and Spain.

Per the original data handling: Amplified reference gene primers provided the basis for estimating nucleated cell counts. The method was immunoSEQ multiplex PCR; TCRdb's version includes in-frame clones alone and lacks a portion of them. For V, J and clone size, that table is used; D and trimming come from the DNA. Of approximately 190,000 clones in the sample, more than 65% were seen once. CDR1 is MDHEN and CDR2 is SYDVKM in the germline V gene. This CDR3 comprises 14 residues. V was clipped by 7 bases and J by 3 bases, with 12 bases between them. In terms of age and location, participants ranged from roughly 18 to 100 years and lived in about 25 US areas.

Sequenced material: PBMCs or T cells enriched from blood (not recorded which). The receptor was isolated from a man aged 35-49 years who had recovered from COVID-19. V gene TRBV28 combines with J gene TRBJ2-2, with a possible D match to TRBD2 (7 bases). The CDR3 reads CASIEGGYTGELFF. In DNA, the CDR3 is TGTGCCAGCATAGAGGGGGGGTACACCGGGGAGCTGTTTTTT.